Shown below are 13 T cell receptor beta chains from a single sample sequenced in a study of blood T cell repertoires in COVID-19. Profiling relied on immunoSEQ multiplex PCR, and the TCRdb table lists in-frame clones only, not all of them. In the table there are around 210,000 clones, roughly 85% of which are singletons. Sequences were obtained from peripheral blood. The source is a man aged 50 to 59 with COVID-19, enrolled during active disease.

The V gene is TRBV6-2 or TRBV6-3, the J gene TRBJ1-1, with TRBD1 identical over 7 bases. V trimming: 6 bases; J trimming: 2 bases; junction bases outside the gene matches: 12. Germline CDR1 and CDR2: MNHEY and SVGEGT. The CDR3 has 16 residues. The CDR3 DNA sequence: TGTGCCAGCAGCCCTATGGGACAGAACTTTAACACTGAAGCTTTCTTT. Protein: CASSPMGQNFNTEAFF.

The V and J genes are TRBV7-2 and TRBJ1-5; tentatively, D is TRBD1 (5 bases). The V and J ends lost 3 bases and 2 bases respectively, with 8 bases between them. Germline CDR1 and CDR2: SGHTA and FQGNSA. CDR3 length: 14 residues. The CDR3 region is CASSFVTGNQPQHF. The DNA of the CDR3 is TGTGCCAGCAGCTTTGTGACAGGCAATCAGCCCCAGCATTTT.

The chain carries TRBV7-2 and TRBJ2-3; perhaps TRBD1 as D (6 bases). Looked up from germline, CDR1 is SGHTA and CDR2 is FQGNSA. CDR3 length: 17 residues. Deletions cut 4 bases from V and 0 bases from J, with 17 bases between. The CDR3 sequence is CASSSIGQLSSTDTQYF. For the CDR3, the DNA is TGTGCCAGCAGCTCAATCGGACAGTTATCTAGCACAGATACGCAGTATTTT.

The chain recombines TRBV4-2 with TRBJ2-1; TRBD1 matches at 8 bases. The CDR3 totals 17 residues. CDR1 LGHNA and CDR2 YNFKEQ come from the germline V gene. The trim removed 3 bases at V and 0 bases at J, leaving 7 bases unmatched. The CDR3 sequence is CASSQDAGGGSYNEQFF. The CDR3, as DNA: TGTGCCAGCAGCCAGGATGCAGGGGGCGGCTCCTACAATGAGCAGTTCTTC.

The rearrangement uses TRBV4-2 and TRBJ2-5, with TRBD1 matching 9 bases. V lost 0 bases and J lost 5; bases outside the gene matches: 4. Per germline, CDR1 LGHNA and CDR2 YNFKEQ. The CDR3 runs 15 residues. CDR3 region: CASSQDLTGGETQYF. CDR3 nucleotides: TGTGCCAGCAGCCAAGACCTGACAGGGGGGGAGACCCAGTACTTC.

The CDR3 sequence is CASSQGQTNSPLHF. The CDR3 nucleotides read TGCGCCAGCAGCCAGGGACAGACGAATTCACCCCTCCACTTT. This chain connects TRBV4-1 to TRBJ1-6, with 7 bases matching TRBD1. Germline CDR1 is MGHRA and CDR2 is YSYEKL. V lost 3 bases and J lost 7; bases outside the gene matches: 3. The CDR3 is 14 residues long.

The chain carries TRBV1 and TRBJ2-2; TRBD2, the D gene given by the table, was not confirmed from the DNA. TRBV1 is flagged as a pseudogene. CDR3 length: 16 amino acids. CDR3 nucleotides: TGCACCATAGAAGTGCCCGGGGGTTTCCGGACCGGGGAGCTGTTTTTT. Translating gives CTIEVPGGFRTGELFF.

This clone was detected ten times or more. This rearrangement joins TRBV5-7 to TRBJ1-2; 10 bases are a match to TRBD1. TRBV5-7 is assigned to the ORF class and has an uncertain function. V shed 0 bases, J shed 6 bases, and the junction held 5 bases outside the gene matches. CDR3 length: 15 amino acids. The CDR3 DNA is TGTGCCAGCAGCTTGGGGGACAGGGGCTTGGATGGCTACACCTTC. Translating it yields CASSLGDRGLDGYTF.

CDR3: CASSLGPLQGSDTQYF. CDR3 bases: TGTGCCAGCAGCTTAGGGCCCCTACAGGGGTCGGATACGCAGTATTTT. The chain couples TRBV7-6 to TRBJ2-3; TRBD1 aligns across 7 bases. With V trimmed by 1 base and J by 6 bases, 10 bases remained unmatched. The CDR3 has 16 amino acids. Germline CDR1 is SGHVS and CDR2 is FNYEAQ. Full variable domain (outside the CDR3, taken from reference TRBV7-6 and TRBJ2-3): GAGVSQSPRYKVTKRGQDVALRCDPISGHVSLYWYRQALGQGPEFLTYFNYEAQQDKSGLPNDRFSAERPEGSISTLTIQRTEQRDSAMYRCASSLGPLQGSDTQYFGPGTRLTVL.

This chain uses TRBV2 with TRBJ2-1, with D perhaps TRBD2 (6 bases). Germline V lookup: CDR1 SNHLY, CDR2 FYNNEI. The CDR3 runs 15 residues. V gave up 5 bases and J gave up 0 bases, with 11 bases separating them. CDR3 residues: CASSKAGSSYNEQFF. CDR3 bases: TGTGCCAGCAGTAAGGCCGGGAGCTCCTACAATGAGCAGTTCTTC.

V gene TRBV3-1 (or the pseudogene TRBV3-2) combines with J gene TRBJ2-7; D may be TRBD1 (6 bases). V lost 2 bases and J 5 bases, leaving 19 bases between the germline ends. Per germline, CDR1 LGHDT and CDR2 YNNKEL (reference sequence). This CDR3 is 16 amino acids long. The CDR3 region has the DNA TGTGCCAGCAGCCAAAATCCCGGGACATTGAACAACGAGCAGTACTTC. Residues: CASSQNPGTLNNEQYF.

Ten or more counts support this clone. V is TRBV11-2 and J is TRBJ2-4; the match to TRBD2 covers 8 bases. The length of the CDR3 is 19 residues. After removal of 5 bases from V and 0 bases from J, the junction contained 15 bases not matched to a gene. Germline V lookup: CDR1 SGHAT, CDR2 FQNNGV. CDR3 DNA sequence: TGTGCCAGCAGCCCCCCCGGGTCGGGGGGGGGCTTAGCCAAAAACATTCAGTACTTC. Translated, it gives CASSPPGSGGGLAKNIQYF.

The gene calls are TRBV24-1 and TRBJ2-7, with TRBD2 matching 8 bases. The CDR3 contains 15 residues. With 9 bases clipped from V and 0 bases from J, the junction kept 9 bases outside the gene matches. Germline assignment: CDR1 KGHDR and CDR2 SFDVKD. This CDR3 reads CATFREGPSSYEQYF. The CDR3 nucleotides are TGTGCCACCTTCCGGGAGGGGCCTAGCTCCTACGAGCAGTACTTC.